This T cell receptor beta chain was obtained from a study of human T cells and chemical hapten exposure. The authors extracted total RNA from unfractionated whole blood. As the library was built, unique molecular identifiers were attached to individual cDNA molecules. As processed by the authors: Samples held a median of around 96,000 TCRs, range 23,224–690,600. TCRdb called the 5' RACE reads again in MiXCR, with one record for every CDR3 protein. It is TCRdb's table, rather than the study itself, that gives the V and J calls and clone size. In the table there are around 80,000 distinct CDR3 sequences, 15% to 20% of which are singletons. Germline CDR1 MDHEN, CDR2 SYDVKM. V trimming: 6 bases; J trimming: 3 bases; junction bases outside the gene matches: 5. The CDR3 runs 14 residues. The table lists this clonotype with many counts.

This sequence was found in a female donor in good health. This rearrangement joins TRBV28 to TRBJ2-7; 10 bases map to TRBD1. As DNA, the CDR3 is TGTGCCAGCAGGCCCGGGACAGGGGTCTACGAGCAGTACTTC. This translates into CASRPGTGVYEQYF.